One and the same sample provided the 30 T cell receptor beta chains below, sequenced in a study of neurological immune-mediated disorders. Via MiXCR, TCRdb re-called the 5' RACE reads, giving one row per CDR3 protein. The sample has more than 35,000 distinct CDR3 sequences; 10% are singletons. Sequencing was done on a sample of PBMCs. These receptor sequences come from a woman under 40 with HTLV-1-associated myelopathy (HAM/TSP).

This clonotype was seen repeatedly, ten times or more. V and J are TRBV12-3 or TRBV12-4 and TRBJ1-1; D might be TRBD1 (5 bases). The CDR3 totals 12 residues. Between the trimmed V and J ends, which lost 2 bases and 8 bases, there was a span of 9 bases. CDR3 amino acids: CASSLRQPEAFF. CDR3 DNA sequence: TGTGCCAGCAGTTTACGACAGCCAGAAGCTTTCTTT.

The sample holds many counts of this clonotype. The chain combines TRBV6-5 with TRBJ2-1; D gene uncertain. The germline CDR1 and CDR2 sequences are MNHEY and SVGAGI. The CDR3 is 15 amino acids. Trimming cost V 0 bases and J 3 bases, with 9 bases left between them. The CDR3 loop reads CASSYSINSYNEQFF. The CDR3 coding sequence is TGTGCCAGCAGTTACTCGATTAACAGCTACAATGAGCAGTTCTTC.

This clonotype has ten or more counts. This chain uses TRBV20-1 with TRBJ1-1, with 7 bases identical to TRBD1. J lost 5 bases, V lost 0 bases, and 9 bases had no gene match. CDR1 and CDR2 from the germline V gene are DFQATT and SNEGSKA (reference sequence). The CDR3 contains 15 residues. This CDR3 reads CSARESRGWDTEAFF. CDR3 in DNA: TGCAGTGCTAGAGAATCCAGGGGGTGGGATACTGAAGCTTTCTTT.

This clonotype was recorded many times. This chain uses TRBV12-3 or TRBV12-4 with TRBJ2-1; TRBD2 aligns across 13 bases. The V and J ends lost 5 bases and 15 bases, in that order; junction bases with no gene match: 7. The CDR3 is 13 amino acids. The CDR3: CASSIGLAGDLFF. The CDR3 nucleotides read TGTGCCAGCAGTATCGGACTAGCGGGGGATCTGTTCTTC.

This clonotype was seen at least ten times. The chain joins TRBV5-1 to TRBJ1-3, with TRBD1 as a possible D gene (6 bases). Germline V lookup: CDR1 SGHRS, CDR2 YFSETQ. Trimming pared 0 bases from V and 0 bases from J, leaving 10 bases between. The CDR3 totals 16 residues. For the CDR3, the DNA is TGCGCCAGCAGCTTGGAGAGCAGGGGCTCTGGAAACACCATATATTTT. Translating it yields CASSLESRGSGNTIYF.

This clonotype was observed many times. CDR3 DNA sequence: TGTGCCAGCAGGGGCCCGACAGTTTCCTCCTACAATGAGCAGTTCTTC. It is translated as CASRGPTVSSYNEQFF. The chain is built from TRBV12-3 or TRBV12-4 and TRBJ2-1, with D possibly TRBD1 on 5 matching bases. Trimming removed 6 bases from V and 0 bases from J, with 15 bases in between. The length of the CDR3 is 16 residues.

At least ten counts were recorded for this clonotype. As DNA, the CDR3 is TGTGCCAGCAGTTACTCGACTCCTCCCTACAATGAGCAGTTCTTC. The encoded protein is CASSYSTPPYNEQFF. The chain uses TRBV6-5 and TRBJ2-1, with no clear D. This CDR3 is built from 15 residues. Germline V gives CDR1 MNHEY, CDR2 SVGAGI. V dropped 0 bases and J dropped 2 bases, with 8 bases sitting between them.

V is TRBV20-1 and J is TRBJ2-2, with unresolved D. V was clipped by 3 bases and J by 5 bases, with 10 bases between them. The CDR3 spans 13 residues. CDR1 is DFQATT, CDR2 SNEGSKA, per germline (reference sequence). CDR3 loop: CSASGMGTGELFF. CDR3 nucleotide sequence: TGCAGTGCTAGTGGGATGGGGACCGGGGAGCTGTTTTTT.

This clonotype was found many times. The chain couples TRBV20-1 to TRBJ2-7; D is possibly TRBD2 (8 bases). CDR3 length equals 13 residues. CDR1 is DFQATT and CDR2 is SNEGSKA in the germline V gene (reference sequence). V lost 4 bases and J 5 bases, leaving 15 bases between the germline ends. The CDR3 sequence is CSANGRGRDEQYF. CDR3 in DNA: TGCAGTGCTAACGGGAGGGGGCGCGACGAGCAGTACTTC.

In its sample, this clonotype was seen many times. The rearrangement links TRBV10-3 to TRBJ2-7; 10 bases align to TRBD1. V gave up 7 bases and J gave up 2 bases; unmatched junction bases: 2. This CDR3 spans 13 amino acids. Germline V gene lookup returns CDR1 ENHRY and CDR2 SYGVKD. The CDR3 here is CAINGQGAYEQYF. Written as DNA, the CDR3 is TGTGCCATCAATGGACAGGGGGCCTACGAGCAGTACTTC.

This clonotype was seen repeatedly, ten times or more. V gene TRBV20-1 combines with J gene TRBJ2-1; D may be TRBD1 (5 bases). With 2 bases removed from V and 4 bases from J, the gap between germline ends came to 15 bases. The CDR3 contains 15 residues. Germline V gene lookup returns CDR1 DFQATT and CDR2 SNEGSKA (reference sequence). The DNA for the CDR3 is TGCAGTGCTAGAAAGGGGTCCCTACTATACAATGAGCAGTTCTTC. Protein sequence: CSARKGSLLYNEQFF.

This clonotype has ten or more counts. The chain carries TRBV20-1 and TRBJ1-6; tentatively, D is TRBD1 (6 bases). Germline lookup yields CDR1 DFQATT and CDR2 SNEGSKA (reference sequence). V was trimmed by 4 bases and J by 4 bases, leaving 17 bases between them. The CDR3 loop spans 16 amino acids. For the CDR3, the DNA is TGCAGTGCTACTAACCGCCGCGGACAGTATAATTCACCCCTCCACTTT. Translating gives CSATNRRGQYNSPLHF.

In regard to this clonotype: An end of the junction does not agree with germline; a read error may underlie this. CDR3 coding DNA: TGTACCATCAGTGTGAGCGGTGATGGCTACACCTTC. It is translated as CTISVSGDGYTF. The gene calls are TRBV10-3 and TRBJ1-2; D is ambiguous. The germline CDR1 and CDR2 sequences are ENHRY and SYGVKD. The CDR3 loop spans 12 amino acids.

As regards this clonotype: A much larger clone lies a single base off, so this may be a read error. This chain joins TRBV12-3 or TRBV12-4 and TRBJ1-1; no firm D call. The CDR3 length is 11 residues. Between the trimmed V and J ends, which lost 3 bases and 10 bases, there was a span of 9 bases. The CDR3 bases are TGTGCCAGCAGTTTCGGGATGGGAGCTTTCTTT. This translates into CASSFGMGAFF.

This clonotype occurred many times. The chain carries TRBV27 and TRBJ2-7; 7 positions agree with TRBD1. V was pared by 4 bases and J by 2 bases, with 8 bases of the junction left unmatched. The CDR3 runs 15 residues. Germline V gives CDR1 MNHEY, CDR2 SMNVEV (reference sequence). The CDR3 here is CASSSPGTAPYEQYF. For the CDR3, the DNA is TGTGCCAGCAGTTCCCCAGGGACAGCACCCTACGAGCAGTACTTC.

This clonotype was recorded at least ten times. The rearrangement joins TRBV12-3 or TRBV12-4 to TRBJ1-5; D is perhaps TRBD1 (6 bases). V lost 6 bases, J lost 6 bases, and 15 bases lay in between. The CDR3 has 14 residues. Written as DNA, the CDR3 is TGTGCCAGCAGCAGACAGGAGTCAAGTCAGCCCCAGCATTTT. Its protein product is CASSRQESSQPQHF.

This clonotype appeared many times. This chain connects TRBV20-1 to TRBJ1-2, with D possibly matching TRBD1 (6 bases). The V gene's germline CDR1 is DFQATT and CDR2 SNEGSKA (reference sequence). Trimming left V 1 base short and J 6 bases short, with 15 bases between. The CDR3 loop spans 14 amino acids. Written as DNA, the CDR3 is TGCAGTGCTAGAGGCCTGGGGGCGAGGAATGGCTACACCTTC. Its translation is CSARGLGARNGYTF.

This clonotype was detected ten times or more. This chain links TRBV6-2 or TRBV6-3 with TRBJ2-1; D might be TRBD1 or TRBD2, each matching 5 bases. CDR1 MNHEY and CDR2 SVGEGT come from the germline V gene. Trimming pared 6 bases from V and 2 bases from J, leaving 11 bases between. The CDR3 has 14 amino acids. The CDR3 region has the DNA TGTGCCAGCAGCCGGGACGAAACCTACAATGAGCAGTTCTTC. This translates into CASSRDETYNEQFF.

This clonotype has at least ten counts. The J gene is TRBJ1-2, the V gene TRBV5-1, with unresolved D. CDR3 size: 13 residues. Germline V gives CDR1 SGHRS, CDR2 YFSETQ. V dropped 1 base and J dropped 8 bases, with 12 bases sitting between them. Written as DNA, the CDR3 is TGCGCCAGCAGCTTGCAGGCCGCGGAGGGCTACACCTTC. Amino acids: CASSLQAAEGYTF.

The rearrangement uses TRBV15 and TRBJ1-3; D is ambiguous. The CDR3 has 14 amino acids. CDR1 and CDR2 from the germline V gene are LNHNV and YYDKDF (reference sequence). The ends were cut back, 5 bases at V and 0 bases at J, with 8 bases in the middle. The CDR3 DNA reads as TGTGCCACCAGCGACGGGAGCTCTGGAAACACCATATATTTT. Protein sequence: CATSDGSSGNTIYF.

In this sample, this clonotype turned up many times. This chain links TRBV5-1 with TRBJ2-7; 11 bases line up with TRBD2. This CDR3 region has 15 residues. J gave up 2 bases and V 0 bases, and 1 base lay outside the gene matches. Germline V gives CDR1 SGHRS, CDR2 YFSETQ. CDR3 sequence: CASSLGLAGTYEQYF. CDR3 DNA: TGCGCCAGCAGCTTGGGACTAGCGGGGACCTACGAGCAGTACTTC.

This clonotype was seen repeatedly, ten times or more. CDR3 in DNA: TGCGCCAGCAGCTCATCCGGGACGGAATATGGCTACACCTTC. Its translation: CASSSSGTEYGYTF. The chain has TRBV5-1 and TRBJ1-2; perhaps TRBD1 as D (5 bases). The CDR3 covers 14 residues. The V and J ends lost 3 bases and 5 bases respectively, with 14 bases between them. CDR1 and CDR2 from the germline V gene are SGHRS and YFSETQ.

In this sample, this clonotype turned up many times. CDR3 sequence: CSATPAGNTEAFF. The CDR3 DNA reads TGCAGTGCAACACCAGCGGGGAACACTGAAGCTTTCTTT. J is TRBJ1-1 and V is TRBV20-1; D is unclear. Trimming pared 6 bases from V and 1 base from J, leaving 12 bases between. The CDR3 length is 13 residues. Germline V gene sequence: CDR1 DFQATT, CDR2 SNEGSKA (reference sequence).

V usage is TRBV12-3 or TRBV12-4 and J usage is TRBJ1-3; 9 nucleotides match TRBD1. J lost 4 bases, V lost 7 bases, and 5 bases had no gene match. The CDR3 is 14 residues long. The CDR3 loop reads CASIWDRVGNTIYF. For the CDR3, the DNA is TGTGCCAGCATCTGGGACAGGGTCGGAAACACCATATATTTT.

At least ten counts were recorded for this clonotype. J is TRBJ2-4 and V is TRBV20-1; D may correspond to TRBD1 or TRBD2 (6 bases each). V gave up 3 bases and J gave up 1 base, with 16 bases separating them. This CDR3 is built from 16 residues. Germline CDR1 DFQATT, CDR2 SNEGSKA (reference sequence). The CDR3 nucleotides read TGCAGTGCTAGCGGGGGTTTGGGGGCTGCCAAAAACATTCAGTACTTC. Translated: CSASGGLGAAKNIQYF.

The table lists this clonotype with many counts. This chain joins TRBV5-1 and TRBJ2-7, with 8 bases aligning to TRBD1. With 4 bases clipped from V and 5 bases from J, the junction kept 8 bases outside the gene matches. The CDR3 runs 14 residues. CDR1 SGHRS and CDR2 YFSETQ come from the germline V gene. The CDR3 DNA sequence: TGCGCCAGCAGCGTGGACAGGGTGCGGGACGAGCAGTACTTC. This translates into CASSVDRVRDEQYF.

By share, this clonotype ranks as medium-sized (0.01 to 0.1%). The V call is TRBV2, the J call TRBJ1-2, with TRBD1 matching over 8 bases. Per the germline V gene, CDR1 is SNHLY and CDR2 is FYNNEI. This CDR3 is built from 15 residues. Trimming at V came to 6 bases and at J to 4 bases, leaving 10 bases not matched to a gene. CDR3 nucleotides: TGTGCCAGCAGCTCCCAGGGGGCGGCGGGCTATGGCTACACCTTC. This gives the protein CASSSQGAAGYGYTF.

This clonotype occurred many times. The V and J genes are TRBV7-2 and TRBJ2-7; D ambiguous. CDR3 size: 15 residues. V was trimmed by 1 base and J by 11 bases, leaving 21 bases between them. Germline CDR1 SGHTA, CDR2 FQGNSA. The CDR3 bases are TGTGCCAGCAGCTTAGTAGGCGGATCAGGCCCTTGGGAGTACTTC. As protein: CASSLVGGSGPWEYF.

This clonotype was picked up many times. The rearrangement uses TRBV18 and TRBJ1-2; TRBD1 is a possible D gene (6 bases). The CDR3 is 15 amino acids. V shed 2 bases and J shed 2 bases, with 12 bases lying between them. Germline V gene lookup returns CDR1 KGHSH and CDR2 LQKENI. CDR3 coding DNA: TGTGCCAGCTCACCAAAGGGACACTACAACTATGGCTACACCTTC. Translating it yields CASSPKGHYNYGYTF.

This clonotype was observed many times. The rearrangement links TRBV21-1 to TRBJ1-1; the table assigns TRBD1, which was not confirmed against the DNA. TRBV21-1 is flagged as a pseudogene. The CDR3 loop spans 13 amino acids. Here the CDR3 reads CASRDRRNTEAFF. CDR3 in DNA: TGTGCCAGCAGAGACAGGAGGAACACTGAAGCTTTCTTT.